The 11 T cell receptor beta chains reported below all come from one sample, sequenced in a study of T cells after yellow fever vaccination (dated by TCRdb to between 2019 and 2020). The library came from 5' RACE. Sequencing was carried out with an Illumina HiSeq 2500. Using fastp trimming at Q25 and MiXCR clonotype assembly, TCRdb reanalyzed the public sequencing data and kept in-frame beta chains. Each CDR3 protein gets just one entry, which takes the most common genes and DNA from the rows behind it. This sample lists 450,000 to 650,000 distinct CDR3 sequences; approximately 13% were detected once. The top ten hold over 12% of the sample. Interpreted using the paper, the treatment or condition label stands for: live attenuated yellow fever vaccine strain. The starting material was PBMCs, obtained on the day of the yellow fever booster vaccination. These receptors came from a young man who received the YFV17D yellow fever vaccine.

This sequence joins TRBV7-3 and TRBJ2-2; 13 bases line up with TRBD2. CDR3 length: 20 amino acids. Losses at the gene ends were 5 bases for V and 0 bases for J; bases not matched to a gene: 12. Germline V gene lookup returns CDR1 SGHTA and CDR2 FQGTGA. This CDR3 reads CASSPLRGLAGNANTGELFF. For the CDR3, the DNA is TGTGCCAGCAGCCCCTTAAGGGGACTAGCGGGAAACGCGAACACCGGGGAGCTGTTTTTT. The full variable domain, with the rest looked up from reference TRBV7-3 and TRBJ2-2, is GAGVSQTPSNKVTEKGKYVELRCDPISGHTALYWYRQSLGQGPEFLIYFQGTGAADDSGLPNDRFFAVRPEGSVSTLKIQRTERGDSAVYLCASSPLRGLAGNANTGELFFGEGSRLTVL.

This clonotype turned up a few times. The rearrangement uses TRBV27 and TRBJ2-3; TRBD2 matches at 7 bases. The V gene end was trimmed by 8 bases and the J gene end by 4 bases; junction bases not matched to a gene: 9. This CDR3 is built from 14 residues. CDR1 and CDR2 (germline): MNHEY, SMNVEV (reference sequence). The DNA for the CDR3 is TGTGCCAGCCGGAAGCGGGAACGCGCAGATACGCAGTATTTT. It translates to CASRKRERADTQYF.

J is TRBJ2-3 and V is TRBV10-3; TRBD1 matches at 9 bases. Germline CDR1 reads ENHRY; CDR2 reads SYGVKD. Trimming cost V 7 bases and J 5 bases; bases outside gene matches: 7. The CDR3 loop spans 14 amino acids. The CDR3 here is CAINPGQGGDTQYF. CDR3 coding DNA: TGTGCCATCAATCCGGGACAGGGCGGAGATACGCAGTATTTT.

V usage is TRBV7-9 and J usage is TRBJ2-5; D might be TRBD1 (6 bases). V lost 3 bases and J 2 bases, leaving 13 bases between the germline ends. The CDR3 extends over 15 amino acids. Germline V gene data show CDR1 as SEHNR and CDR2 as FQNEAQ (reference sequence). The CDR3 sequence is CASSFNQGPQETQYF. The CDR3 bases are TGTGCCAGCAGCTTTAATCAGGGGCCACAAGAGACCCAGTACTTC.

This clonotype was observed many times. CDR3 region: CASSLGLADSYNEQFF. The CDR3 region has the DNA TGTGCCAGCAGCCTAGGACTAGCGGACTCCTACAATGAGCAGTTCTTC. The chain has TRBV2 and TRBJ2-1, with TRBD2 matching over 10 bases. The CDR3 runs to 16 residues. Losses at the gene ends were 6 bases for V and 0 bases for J; bases not matched to a gene: 5. Germline V CDR1 and CDR2: SNHLY, FYNNEI.

The V gene is TRBV6-1, the J gene TRBJ1-1, with 7 positions matching TRBD1. After removal of 6 bases from V and 1 base from J, the junction contained 8 bases not matched to a gene. This CDR3 is built from 15 residues. The V gene's germline CDR1 is MNHNS and CDR2 SASEGT. CDR3 sequence reads: CASRPDRVRNTEAFF. The DNA for the CDR3 is TGTGCCAGCAGGCCCGACAGGGTGCGGAACACTGAAGCTTTCTTT.

This clonotype was counted between two and nine times. The chain recombines TRBV6-2 or TRBV6-3 with TRBJ2-2; weak D call: TRBD2 (6 bases). V was shortened by 11 bases and J by 1 base, with 11 bases between the two germline ends. Germline-derived CDR1 and CDR2 are MNHEY and SVGEGT. This CDR3 is 13 amino acids long. The CDR3 sequence is CADAGGNTGELFF. For the CDR3, the DNA is TGTGCCGACGCCGGGGGGAACACCGGGGAGCTGTTTTTT.

V usage is TRBV19 and J usage is TRBJ2-7; 11 bases map to TRBD2. CDR1 is LNHDA, CDR2 SQIVND, per germline (reference sequence). This CDR3 region has 16 residues. After removal of 5 bases from V and 0 bases from J, the junction contained 6 bases not matched to a gene. CDR3 DNA sequence: TGTGCCAGTAGTGATAGCGGGAGGGCCCACTCCTACGAGCAGTACTTC. Translating gives CASSDSGRAHSYEQYF.

In its sample, this clonotype was seen once. The chain is built from TRBV4-3 and TRBJ2-1, with 9 nucleotides matching TRBD1. Germline CDR1 LGHNA, CDR2 YSLEER. With V trimmed by 0 bases and J by 0 bases, 12 bases remained unmatched. This CDR3 region has 20 residues. CDR3 loop: CASSQDEAGQGTSSYNEQFF. The CDR3 bases are TGCGCCAGCAGCCAAGACGAGGCGGGACAGGGAACCAGCTCCTACAATGAGCAGTTCTTC.

The chain uses TRBV4-3 and TRBJ2-3; D is possibly TRBD2 (5 bases). Germline-derived CDR1 and CDR2 are LGHNA and YSLEER. Trimming removed 1 base at V and 0 bases at J, with 5 bases between. The CDR3 covers 14 residues. CDR3 protein: CASSQGRSTDTQYF. The CDR3, as DNA: TGCGCCAGCAGCCAAGGGAGGAGCACAGATACGCAGTATTTT.

This clonotype was counted only a few times. The chain employs TRBV29-1 and TRBJ1-2, with 10 bases that match TRBD1. Losses at the gene ends were 7 bases for V and 7 bases for J; bases not matched to a gene: 6. Looked up from germline, CDR1 is SQVTM and CDR2 is ANQGSEA. This CDR3 spans 12 amino acids. The CDR3 region has the DNA TGCAGCGCATGGACAGGGGGTTTTGGCTACACCTTC. Translated, it gives CSAWTGGFGYTF.